The 28 T cell receptor beta chains listed next were all sequenced from one sample in a study of OX40 agonist ivuxolimab in advanced cancers. Only in-frame clones appear in the TCRdb table, and some are missing; sequencing was by immunoSEQ multiplex PCR. The top ten hold around 4.4% of the sample, which has about 80,000 clones, around 90% seen once. The sample in question was CD4+ or CD8+ T cells sorted from blood, obtained in a trial of the OX40 agonist ivuxolimab. The receptors were sampled from an adult with an advanced solid tumor such as melanoma, head and neck, liver or kidney cancer.

This clone is a singleton in its sample. CDR3 DNA: TGTGCCAGCAGTAATCTCAATGAGCAGTTCTTC. This translates into CASSNLNEQFF. The J gene is TRBJ2-1, the V gene TRBV2; no definite D call. CDR1 and CDR2 from the germline V gene are SNHLY and FYNNEI. There are 11 residues in the CDR3. The V end lost 5 bases, the J end lost 6 bases, and 5 bases lay between the germline ends.

The chain is built from TRBV9 and TRBJ2-7; D unresolved. From germline, CDR1 is SGDLS and CDR2 YYNGEE. V lost 5 bases, J lost 2 bases, and 17 bases lay in between. The CDR3 covers 15 residues. The CDR3 bases are TGTGCCAGCAGGATATTCGTAAAAGAGGCCTACGAGCAGTACTTC. It is translated as CASRIFVKEAYEQYF.

The chain employs TRBV28 and TRBJ2-1; 10 bases are a match to TRBD2. The CDR3 contains 14 residues. J was trimmed by 4 bases and V by 11 bases; bases with no gene match: 8. The germline V gene encodes CDR1 MDHEN and CDR2 SYDVKM. The CDR3 DNA reads TGTGCCTCAGCAAGGACTAGCGGATACAATGAGCAGTTCTTC. Translating it yields CASARTSGYNEQFF.

The J gene is TRBJ2-3, the V gene TRBV7-2; 9 nucleotides match TRBD2. The CDR3 runs to 15 residues. Trimming cost V 4 bases and J 6 bases; bases outside gene matches: 8. Germline CDR1 and CDR2: SGHTA and FQGNSA. Here the CDR3 DNA reads TGTGCCAGCAGCTCTAGCGGGACCGGCCCCGATACGCAGTATTTT. It specifies CASSSSGTGPDTQYF.

V gene TRBV18 combines with J gene TRBJ2-2, with 11 bases matching TRBD1. V shed 3 bases and J 0 bases; nucleotides not matched to a gene: 0. The CDR3 contains 16 residues. The germline CDR1 and CDR2 sequences are KGHSH and LQKENI. The CDR3 DNA reads as TGTGCCAGCTCACCGGGACAGGGGGCGAACACCGGGGAGCTGTTTTTT. Its protein is CASSPGQGANTGELFF.

The table lists this clone with a few counts. The CDR3 DNA is TGTGCCAGCAGTACAGGAGACACCATATATTTT. Amino acids: CASSTGDTIYF. The V gene is TRBV6-5, the J gene TRBJ1-3, with D possibly matching TRBD1 (5 bases). The V gene lost 5 bases and the J gene lost 8 bases, with 7 bases spanning the gap. Germline CDR1 reads MNHEY; CDR2 reads SVGAGI. The CDR3 extends over 11 amino acids.

The chain combines TRBV6-5 with TRBJ2-7; 7 bases align to TRBD2. Germline loops: CDR1 MNHEY, CDR2 SVGAGI. The CDR3 is 14 residues long. Losses at the gene ends were 0 bases for V and 4 bases for J; bases not matched to a gene: 3. CDR3 residues: CASSYSSGTYEQYF. The CDR3 DNA reads TGTGCCAGCAGTTACTCGAGCGGGACGTACGAGCAGTACTTC.

The V and J genes are TRBV9 and TRBJ2-2; D remains ambiguous. The CDR3 sequence is 14 residues long. Deletions cut 0 bases from V and 7 bases from J, with 10 bases between. The V gene's germline CDR1 is SGDLS and CDR2 YYNGEE. This CDR3 is CASSVGLLGGELFF. CDR3 in DNA: TGTGCCAGCAGCGTAGGTCTATTGGGCGGGGAGCTGTTTTTT. Full variable domain (outside the CDR3, taken from reference TRBV9 and TRBJ2-2): DSGVTQTPKHLITATGQRVTLRCSPRSGDLSVYWYQQSLDQGLQFLIQYYNGEERAKGNILERFSAQQFPDLHSELNLSSLELGDSALYFCASSVGLLGGELFFGEGSRLTVL.

The table lists this clone with a count of one. The chain combines TRBV5-1 with TRBJ1-1; D not certain. Per the germline V gene, CDR1 is SGHRS and CDR2 is YFSETQ. The CDR3 loop spans 15 amino acids. V was pared by 0 bases and J by 4 bases, with 13 bases between. In DNA, the CDR3 is TGCGCCAGCAGCTTGGTAGAGAGGGCTAGCACTGAAGCTTTCTTT. Its translation: CASSLVERASTEAFF.

The chain employs TRBV6-4 and TRBJ2-7; D is unclear. Trimming left V 6 bases short and J 11 bases short, with 11 bases between. CDR1 and CDR2 (germline): MRHNA, SNTAGT. This CDR3 has 10 residues. The DNA for the CDR3 is TGTGCCAGCAGCAACCTTTCGGAGTACTTC. Translation gives CASSNLSEYF.

The sample holds many counts of this clone. The V and J genes are TRBV6-5 and TRBJ2-7, with TRBD2 as a possible D gene (6 bases). Germline CDR1 reads MNHEY; CDR2 reads SVGAGI. The CDR3 has 14 amino acids. Trimming took 5 bases from V and 0 from J, leaving 11 bases between them. CDR3 sequence (DNA): TGTGCCAGCAGTCGGGACTGGAGCTCCTACGAGCAGTACTTC. Amino acids: CASSRDWSSYEQYF.

The chain uses TRBV4-1 and TRBJ2-1, with 8 bases identical to TRBD2. Per the germline V gene, CDR1 is MGHRA and CDR2 is YSYEKL. V lost 0 bases, J lost 6 bases, and 13 bases stayed unmatched. This CDR3 has 18 amino acids. Here the CDR3 reads CASSQDPPLAGPLNEQFF. In DNA form, the CDR3 reads TGCGCCAGCAGCCAAGATCCCCCTTTAGCGGGGCCCCTCAATGAGCAGTTCTTC.

The chain is built from TRBV18 and TRBJ2-3, with 7 bases fitting TRBD2. This CDR3 has 15 residues. V trimming: 3 bases; J trimming: 4 bases; junction bases outside the gene matches: 7. The germline V gene has CDR1 KGHSH and CDR2 LQKENI. CDR3: CASSPTAGVADTQYF. CDR3 in DNA: TGTGCCAGCTCACCGACGGCGGGAGTGGCAGATACGCAGTATTTT.

The gene calls are TRBV11-2 and TRBJ2-3; D is ambiguous. This CDR3 has 14 residues. Per germline, CDR1 SGHAT and CDR2 FQNNGV. V gave up 3 bases and J gave up 5 bases, with 12 bases separating them. The CDR3 sequence: CASSLVGRLDTQYF. CDR3 nucleotide sequence: TGTGCCAGCAGCTTGGTAGGCCGACTAGATACGCAGTATTTT. Looking up the rest from reference TRBV11-2 and TRBJ2-3 gives the full variable domain: EAGVAQSPRYKIIEKRQSVAFWCNPISGHATLYWYQQILGQGPKLLIQFQNNGVVDDSQLPKDRFSAERLKGVDSTLKIQPAKLEDSAVYLCASSLVGRLDTQYFGPGTRLTVL.

CDR3 bases: TGTGCCAGCAGCTTAGAAGGGGCGGGAGGCGAGCAGTACTTC. It translates to CASSLEGAGGEQYF. The V call is TRBV7-2, the J call TRBJ2-5, with 8 bases lining up with TRBD2. The J call may be mistaken, given a closer DNA end match to TRBJ2-7. Germline assignment: CDR1 SGHTA and CDR2 FQGNSA. The CDR3 runs to 14 residues.

The rearrangement links TRBV7-2 to TRBJ2-7; 9 bases match TRBD2. The CDR3 spans 15 residues. The V gene end was trimmed by 7 bases and the J gene end by 2 bases; junction bases not matched to a gene: 9. CDR1 is SGHTA and CDR2 is FQGNSA in the germline V gene. For the CDR3, the DNA is TGTGCCAGCACCCCTCGGACTAGCGTCCCCTACGAGCAGTACTTC. The encoded protein is CASTPRTSVPYEQYF.

This clone was detected only once. The V gene is TRBV11-2, the J gene TRBJ2-5; no firm D call. Germline V CDR1 and CDR2: SGHAT, FQNNGV. The CDR3 totals 15 residues. With 4 bases removed from V and 5 bases from J, the gap between germline ends came to 17 bases. CDR3 region: CASSSSGTLGETQYF. CDR3 in DNA: TGTGCCAGCAGCTCATCGGGTACCCTCGGGGAGACCCAGTACTTC.

This clone is judged medium-sized (0.01 to 0.1%). This chain uses TRBV4-3 with TRBJ2-7, with 8 bases that match TRBD2. The CDR3 is 16 residues long. Germline V gene data show CDR1 as LGHNA and CDR2 as YSLEER. V lost 4 bases and J lost 5; bases outside the gene matches: 13. The CDR3 spells CASSPQLSGRSHEQYF. As DNA, the CDR3 is TGCGCCAGCAGCCCGCAGTTGAGCGGGAGATCCCACGAGCAGTACTTC.

The genes are TRBV19 and TRBJ1-6; D might be TRBD1 (5 bases). Germline-derived CDR1 and CDR2 are LNHDA and SQIVND (reference sequence). Trimming cost V 5 bases and J 12 bases, with 11 bases left between them. This CDR3 comprises 12 residues. CDR3 in DNA: TGTGCCAGTAGTCCGACTGGACAACCCCTCCACTTT. This sequence encodes CASSPTGQPLHF.

The chain joins TRBV13 to TRBJ2-7, with D possibly TRBD2 on 6 matching bases. V lost 5 bases to trimming and J lost 3 bases, with 14 bases between them. From germline, CDR1 is PRHDT and CDR2 FYEKMQ (reference sequence). This CDR3 region has 14 residues. The CDR3 DNA reads as TGTGCCAGCAGCCCCGTCGGGGGTCACTACGAGCAGTACTTC. It translates to CASSPVGGHYEQYF.

This chain connects TRBV6-1 to TRBJ1-1; D might be TRBD1 (5 bases). The length of the CDR3 is 15 residues. Trimming stripped 4 bases from V and 1 base from J, with 13 bases between. CDR1 and CDR2 from the germline V gene are MNHNS and SASEGT. CDR3 sequence reads: CASSAEETGNTEAFF. CDR3 nucleotides: TGTGCCAGCAGTGCAGAGGAAACAGGGAACACTGAAGCTTTCTTT.

In DNA, the CDR3 is TGCGCCAGCAGCTTGGGGGACAGTGGGCGAGAGACCCAGTACTTC. It specifies CASSLGDSGRETQYF. This chain links TRBV5-1 with TRBJ2-5, with 7 bases identical to TRBD1. The ends lost 0 bases at V and 4 bases at J; junction bases unmatched: 6. The germline gives CDR1 SGHRS, CDR2 YFSETQ. This CDR3 comprises 15 residues.

The V gene is TRBV7-9, the J gene TRBJ2-5, with TRBD1 identical over 8 bases. The germline CDR1 and CDR2 sequences are SEHNR and FQNEAQ (reference sequence). The CDR3 contains 13 residues. V lost 5 bases and J lost 2; bases outside the gene matches: 1. CDR3 amino acids: CASSDRGQETQYF. The CDR3 DNA reads as TGTGCCAGCAGCGACAGGGGTCAAGAGACCCAGTACTTC.

Worth noting for this clone: This same CDR3 is encoded by further DNA sequences in the sample. V usage is TRBV7-9 and J usage is TRBJ2-2, with D maybe TRBD2 (6 bases). Germline loops: CDR1 SEHNR, CDR2 FQNEAQ (reference sequence). This CDR3 spans 13 amino acids. The V gene lost 2 bases and the J gene lost 7 bases, with 8 bases spanning the gap. The CDR3 sequence is CASSLRLDGELFF. The CDR3 DNA reads TGTGCCAGCAGCTTACGACTAGACGGGGAGCTGTTTTTT.

This chain links TRBV27 with TRBJ2-7, with a tentative D call TRBD2 (5 bases). The CDR3 runs to 12 residues. V lost 10 bases, J lost 3 bases, and 13 bases lay in between. The germline CDR1 and CDR2 sequences are MNHEY and SMNVEV (reference sequence). The CDR3 region has the DNA TGTGCCACTCCCTCGGGGTTCTACGAGCAGTACTTC. It translates to CATPSGFYEQYF.

The V gene is TRBV7-9, the J gene TRBJ1-2, with TRBD1 as a possible D gene (6 bases). Trimming took off 0 bases at V and 12 bases at J, with 11 bases between the two ends. CDR3 length: 12 residues. CDR1 and CDR2 (germline): SEHNR, FQNEAQ (reference sequence). In DNA form, the CDR3 reads TGTGCCAGCAGCTTAGCCCCAACAGGGCACACCTTC. As protein: CASSLAPTGHTF.

V and J are TRBV18 and TRBJ2-1, with D perhaps matching TRBD1 (5 bases). V dropped 2 bases and J dropped 10 bases, with 15 bases sitting between them. CDR3 length equals 14 residues. CDR1 and CDR2 (germline): KGHSH, LQKENI. This chain's CDR3 is CASSPGHKGQEQFF. The CDR3 region has the DNA TGTGCCAGCTCACCAGGTCATAAGGGGCAAGAGCAGTTCTTC.

The chain is built from TRBV5-5 and TRBJ2-7, with 7 bases matching TRBD1. J lost 6 bases, V lost 2 bases, and 14 bases had no gene match. This CDR3 region has 16 residues. CDR1 and CDR2 (germline): SGHKS, YYEKEE (reference sequence). This CDR3 is CASSLSGGQVGGEQYF. The CDR3 DNA sequence: TGTGCCAGCAGCTTAAGTGGCGGACAGGTCGGTGGCGAGCAGTACTTC.